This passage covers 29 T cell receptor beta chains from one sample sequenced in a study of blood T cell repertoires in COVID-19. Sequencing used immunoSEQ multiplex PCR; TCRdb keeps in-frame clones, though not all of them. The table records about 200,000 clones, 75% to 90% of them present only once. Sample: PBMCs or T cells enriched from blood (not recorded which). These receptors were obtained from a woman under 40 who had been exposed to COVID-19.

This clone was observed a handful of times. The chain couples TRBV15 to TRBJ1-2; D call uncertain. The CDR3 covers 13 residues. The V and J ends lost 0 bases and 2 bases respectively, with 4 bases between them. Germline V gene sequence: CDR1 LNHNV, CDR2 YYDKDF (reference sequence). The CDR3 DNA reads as TGTGCCACCAGCAGAGACGGGAACTATGGCTACACCTTC. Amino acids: CATSRDGNYGYTF.

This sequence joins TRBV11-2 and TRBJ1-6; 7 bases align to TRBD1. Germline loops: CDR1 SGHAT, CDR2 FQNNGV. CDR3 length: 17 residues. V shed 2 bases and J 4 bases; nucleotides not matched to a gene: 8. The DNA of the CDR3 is TGTGCCAGCAGCTTATCCTGGGGGGACAGTTATAATTCACCCCTCCACTTT. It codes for CASSLSWGDSYNSPLHF.

For the CDR3, the DNA is TGTGCCAGCAGCCCCCCCGGACTAGTACTGGATGAGCAGTTCTTC. Protein product: CASSPPGLVLDEQFF. This chain connects TRBV11-2 to TRBJ2-1; 7 bases are shared with TRBD2. This CDR3 contains 15 residues. With V trimmed by 5 bases and J by 8 bases, 12 bases remained unmatched. Per the germline V gene, CDR1 is SGHAT and CDR2 is FQNNGV.

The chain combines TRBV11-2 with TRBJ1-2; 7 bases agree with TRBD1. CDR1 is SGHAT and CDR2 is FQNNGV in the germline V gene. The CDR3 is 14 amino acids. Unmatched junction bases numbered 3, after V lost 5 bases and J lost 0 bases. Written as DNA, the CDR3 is TGTGCCAGCAGCCCTGGACAGGCTAACTATGGCTACACCTTC. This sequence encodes CASSPGQANYGYTF. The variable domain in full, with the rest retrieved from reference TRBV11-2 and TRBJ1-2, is EAGVAQSPRYKIIEKRQSVAFWCNPISGHATLYWYQQILGQGPKLLIQFQNNGVVDDSQLPKDRFSAERLKGVDSTLKIQPAKLEDSAVYLCASSPGQANYGYTFGSGTRLTVV.

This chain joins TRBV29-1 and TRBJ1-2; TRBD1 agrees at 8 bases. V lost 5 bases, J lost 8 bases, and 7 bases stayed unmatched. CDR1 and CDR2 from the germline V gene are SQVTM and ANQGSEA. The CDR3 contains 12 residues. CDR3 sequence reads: CSVSTGVGGYTF. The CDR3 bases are TGCAGCGTTTCGACAGGGGTAGGCGGCTACACCTTC.

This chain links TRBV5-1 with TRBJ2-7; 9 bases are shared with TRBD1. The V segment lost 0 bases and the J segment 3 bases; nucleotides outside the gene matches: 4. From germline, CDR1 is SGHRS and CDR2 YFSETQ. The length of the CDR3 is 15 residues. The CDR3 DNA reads TGCGCCAGCAGCTTGGTGGCGGGACAGGGCTACGAGCAGTACTTC. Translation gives CASSLVAGQGYEQYF.

The CDR3 DNA follows: TGCAGCGTTGGGACAGGGGGGAACACTGAAGCTTTCTTT. This sequence encodes CSVGTGGNTEAFF. The rearrangement uses TRBV29-1 and TRBJ1-1; 10 nucleotides match TRBD1. V shed 4 bases and J 1 base; nucleotides not matched to a gene: 0. The CDR3 has 13 amino acids. The V gene's germline CDR1 is SQVTM and CDR2 ANQGSEA.

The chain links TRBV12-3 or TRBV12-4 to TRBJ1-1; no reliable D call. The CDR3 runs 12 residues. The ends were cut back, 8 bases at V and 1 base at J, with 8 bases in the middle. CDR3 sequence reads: CASREGNTEAFF. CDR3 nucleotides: TGTGCCAGCCGTGAGGGGAACACTGAAGCTTTCTTT.

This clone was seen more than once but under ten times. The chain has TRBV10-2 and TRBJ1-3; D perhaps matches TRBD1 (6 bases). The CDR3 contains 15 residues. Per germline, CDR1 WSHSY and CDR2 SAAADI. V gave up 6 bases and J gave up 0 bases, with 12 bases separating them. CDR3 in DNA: TGCGCCAGCAGAGTCGGACAGCACTCTGGAAACACCATATATTTT. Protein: CASRVGQHSGNTIYF.

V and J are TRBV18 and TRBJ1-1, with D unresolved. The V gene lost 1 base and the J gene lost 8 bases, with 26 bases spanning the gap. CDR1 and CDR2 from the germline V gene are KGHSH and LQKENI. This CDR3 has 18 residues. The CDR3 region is CASSPHRTGLKSGGEAFF. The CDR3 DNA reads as TGTGCCAGCTCACCACATCGGACGGGGTTGAAGTCAGGCGGCGAAGCTTTCTTT.

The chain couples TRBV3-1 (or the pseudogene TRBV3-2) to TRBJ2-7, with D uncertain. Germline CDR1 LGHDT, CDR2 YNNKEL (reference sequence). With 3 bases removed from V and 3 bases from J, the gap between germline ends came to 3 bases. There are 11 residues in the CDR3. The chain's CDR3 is CASSHRYEQYF. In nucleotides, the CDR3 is TGTGCCAGCAGCCACCGCTACGAGCAGTACTTC.

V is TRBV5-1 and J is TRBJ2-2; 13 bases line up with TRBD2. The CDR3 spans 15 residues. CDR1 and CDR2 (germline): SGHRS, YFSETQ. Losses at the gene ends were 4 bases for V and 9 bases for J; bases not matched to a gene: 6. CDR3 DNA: TGCGCCAGCAGCCTAACTAGCGGGGGGGCCCGGGAGCTGTTTTTT. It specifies CASSLTSGGARELFF.

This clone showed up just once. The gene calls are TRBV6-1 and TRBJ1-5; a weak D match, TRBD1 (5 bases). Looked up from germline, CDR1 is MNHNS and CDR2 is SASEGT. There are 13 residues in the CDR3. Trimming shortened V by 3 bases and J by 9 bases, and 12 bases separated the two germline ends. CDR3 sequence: CASSDGGFWPQHF. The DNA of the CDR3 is TGTGCCAGCAGTGATGGGGGGTTTTGGCCCCAGCATTTT.

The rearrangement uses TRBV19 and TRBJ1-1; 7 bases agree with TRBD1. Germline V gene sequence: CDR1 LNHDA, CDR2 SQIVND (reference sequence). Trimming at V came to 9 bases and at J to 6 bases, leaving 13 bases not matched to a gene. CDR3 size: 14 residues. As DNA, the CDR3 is TGTGCCAGCAGGATCAGGGGGAAGGTCCCTGAAGCTTTCTTT. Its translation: CASRIRGKVPEAFF.

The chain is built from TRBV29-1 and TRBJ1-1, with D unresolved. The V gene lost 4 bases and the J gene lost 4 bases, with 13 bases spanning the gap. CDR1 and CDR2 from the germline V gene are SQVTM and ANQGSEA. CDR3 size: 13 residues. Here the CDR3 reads CSVVGSGITEAFF. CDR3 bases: TGCAGCGTTGTAGGATCGGGGATCACTGAAGCTTTCTTT.

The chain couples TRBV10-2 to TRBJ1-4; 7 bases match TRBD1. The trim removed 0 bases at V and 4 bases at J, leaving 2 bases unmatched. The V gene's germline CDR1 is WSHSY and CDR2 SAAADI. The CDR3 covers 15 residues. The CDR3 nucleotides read TGCGCCAGCAGTGAGTCGGGACAGTATAATGAAAAACTGTTTTTT. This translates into CASSESGQYNEKLFF.

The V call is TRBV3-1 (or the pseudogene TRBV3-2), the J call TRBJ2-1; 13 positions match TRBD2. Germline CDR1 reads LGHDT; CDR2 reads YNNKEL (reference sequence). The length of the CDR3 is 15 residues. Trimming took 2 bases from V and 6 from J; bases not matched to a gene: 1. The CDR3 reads CASSQTSGGANEQFF. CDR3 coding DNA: TGTGCCAGCAGCCAAACTAGCGGGGGGGCCAATGAGCAGTTCTTC.

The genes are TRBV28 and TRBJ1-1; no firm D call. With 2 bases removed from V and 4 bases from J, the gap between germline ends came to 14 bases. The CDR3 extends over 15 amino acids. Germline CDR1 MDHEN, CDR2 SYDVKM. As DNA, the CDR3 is TGTGCCAGCAGTTTACCCCAGGATGGTACCACTGAAGCTTTCTTT. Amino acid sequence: CASSLPQDGTTEAFF.

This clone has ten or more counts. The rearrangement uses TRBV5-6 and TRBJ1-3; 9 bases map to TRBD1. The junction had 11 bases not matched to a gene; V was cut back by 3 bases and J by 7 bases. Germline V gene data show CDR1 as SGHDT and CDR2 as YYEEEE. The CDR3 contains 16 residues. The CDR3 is CASSSTGQGIQNTIYF. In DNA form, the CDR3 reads TGTGCCAGCAGCTCCACGGGACAGGGAATTCAGAACACCATATATTTT.

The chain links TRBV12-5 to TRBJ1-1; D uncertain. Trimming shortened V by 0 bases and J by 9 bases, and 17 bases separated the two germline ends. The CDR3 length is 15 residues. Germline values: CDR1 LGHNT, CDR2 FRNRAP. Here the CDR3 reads CASGLVLGFGLKAFF. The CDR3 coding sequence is TGTGCTAGTGGTTTGGTACTTGGGTTTGGGCTGAAAGCTTTCTTT.

CDR3 region: CASSHHRVPEAFF. CDR3 coding DNA: TGTGCCAGCAGCCACCACAGGGTGCCTGAAGCTTTCTTT. The chain has TRBV7-8 and TRBJ1-1, with a tentative D call TRBD1 (6 bases). The CDR3 consists of 13 residues. With 5 bases removed from V and 6 bases from J, the gap between germline ends came to 13 bases. Germline V lookup: CDR1 SGHVS, CDR2 FQNEAQ.

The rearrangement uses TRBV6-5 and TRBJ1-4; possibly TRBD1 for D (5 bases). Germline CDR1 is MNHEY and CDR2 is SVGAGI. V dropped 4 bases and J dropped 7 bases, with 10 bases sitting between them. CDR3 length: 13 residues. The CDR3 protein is CASSFRGGEKLFF. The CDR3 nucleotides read TGTGCCAGCAGTTTCCGGGGGGGTGAAAAACTGTTTTTT.

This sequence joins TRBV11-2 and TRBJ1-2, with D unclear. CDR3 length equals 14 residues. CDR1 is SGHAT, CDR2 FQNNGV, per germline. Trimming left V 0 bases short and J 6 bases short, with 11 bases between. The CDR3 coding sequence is TGTGCCAGCAGCTTAGAAGCGTCAACCCATGGCTACACCTTC. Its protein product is CASSLEASTHGYTF.

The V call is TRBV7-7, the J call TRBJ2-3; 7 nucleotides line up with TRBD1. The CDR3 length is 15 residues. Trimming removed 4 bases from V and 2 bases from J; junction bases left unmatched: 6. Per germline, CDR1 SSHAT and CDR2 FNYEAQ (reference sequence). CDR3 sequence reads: CASSSTGDFTDTQYF. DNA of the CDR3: TGTGCCAGCAGCTCCACAGGGGATTTCACAGATACGCAGTATTTT.

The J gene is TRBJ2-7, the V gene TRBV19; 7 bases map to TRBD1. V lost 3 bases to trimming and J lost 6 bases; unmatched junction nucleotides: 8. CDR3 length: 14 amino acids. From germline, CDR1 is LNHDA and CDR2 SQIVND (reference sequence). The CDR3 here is CASSMRQGLAEQYF. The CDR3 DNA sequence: TGTGCCAGTAGTATGAGACAGGGTCTAGCCGAGCAGTACTTC.

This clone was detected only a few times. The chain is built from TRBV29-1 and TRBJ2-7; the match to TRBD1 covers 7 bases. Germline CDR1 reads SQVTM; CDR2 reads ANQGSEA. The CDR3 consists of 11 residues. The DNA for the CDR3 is TGCAGTGCAAGGGACAGCTACGAGCAGTACTTC. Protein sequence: CSARDSYEQYF.

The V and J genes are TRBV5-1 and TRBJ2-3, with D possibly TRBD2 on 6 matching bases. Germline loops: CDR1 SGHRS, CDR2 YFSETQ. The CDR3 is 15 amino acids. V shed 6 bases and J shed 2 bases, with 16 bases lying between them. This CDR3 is CASTRERPSTDTQYF. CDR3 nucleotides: TGCGCCAGCACCCGGGAGCGGCCCTCCACAGATACGCAGTATTTT.

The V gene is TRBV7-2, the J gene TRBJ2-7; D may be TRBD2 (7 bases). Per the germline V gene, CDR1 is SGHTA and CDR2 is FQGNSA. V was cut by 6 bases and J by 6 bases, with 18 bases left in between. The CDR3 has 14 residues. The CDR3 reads CASSVGRGQGEQYF. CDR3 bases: TGTGCCAGCAGTGTGGGGCGGGGGCAAGGCGAGCAGTACTTC. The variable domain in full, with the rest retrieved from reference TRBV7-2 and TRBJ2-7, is GAGVSQSPSNKVTEKGKDVELRCDPISGHTALYWYRQSLGQGLEFLIYFQGNSAPDKSGLPSDRFSAERTGGSVSTLTIQRTQQEDSAVYLCASSVGRGQGEQYFGPGTRLTVT.

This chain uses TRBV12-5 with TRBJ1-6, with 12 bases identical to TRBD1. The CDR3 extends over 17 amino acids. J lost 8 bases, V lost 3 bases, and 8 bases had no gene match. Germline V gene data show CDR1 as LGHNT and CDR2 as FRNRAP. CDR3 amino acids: CASGFGTGGVGDSPLHF. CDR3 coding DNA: TGTGCTAGTGGTTTCGGGACAGGGGGCGTCGGGGATTCACCCCTCCACTTT. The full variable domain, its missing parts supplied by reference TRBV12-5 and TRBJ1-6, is DARVTQTPRHKVTEMGQEVTMRCQPILGHNTVFWYRQTMMQGLELLAYFRNRAPLDDSGMPKDRFSAEMPDATLATLKIQPSEPRDSAVYFCASGFGTGGVGDSPLHFGNGTRLTVT.